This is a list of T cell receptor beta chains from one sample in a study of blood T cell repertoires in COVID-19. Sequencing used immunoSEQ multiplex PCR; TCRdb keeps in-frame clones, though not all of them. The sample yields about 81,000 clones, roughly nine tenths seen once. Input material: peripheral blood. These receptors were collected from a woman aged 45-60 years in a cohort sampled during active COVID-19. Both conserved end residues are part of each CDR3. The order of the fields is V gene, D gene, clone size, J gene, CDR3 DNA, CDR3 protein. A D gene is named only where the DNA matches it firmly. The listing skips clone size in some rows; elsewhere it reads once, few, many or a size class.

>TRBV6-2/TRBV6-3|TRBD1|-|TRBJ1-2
TGTGCCAGCAGTTCCCGCGACAGGGTGTACGGCTACACCTTC
CASSSRDRVYGYTF
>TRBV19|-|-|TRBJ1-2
TGTGCCAGTAGTATAACAGGCGCCCTCTATGGCTACACCTTC
CASSITGALYGYTF
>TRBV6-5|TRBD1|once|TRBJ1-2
TGTGCCAGCCTACAACAGGGGGTTAACTATGGCTACACCTTC
CASLQQGVNYGYTF
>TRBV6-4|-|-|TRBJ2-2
TGTGCCAGCAGTGTATCCTATTCCGGGGAGCTGTTTTTT
CASSVSYSGELFF
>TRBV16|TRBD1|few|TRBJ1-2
TGTGCCAGCAGCCGCTCCGAGGGACAGGTCTTTGGCTACACCTTC
CASSRSEGQVFGYTF
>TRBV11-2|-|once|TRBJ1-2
TGTGCCAGCAGCCGCACAAATTATGGCTACACCTTC
CASSRTNYGYTF
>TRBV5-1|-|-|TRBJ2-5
TGCGCCAGCAGCTTGGTACAACAAGAGACCCAGTACTTC
CASSLVQQETQYF
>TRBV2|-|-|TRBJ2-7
TGTGCCAGCGCTAACTCCTACGAGCAGTACTTC
CASANSYEQYF
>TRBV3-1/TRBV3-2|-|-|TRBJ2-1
TGTGCCAGCAGTCCGTTTCGGCTAGCCATGAGCCCCGAGCAGTTCTTC
CASSPFRLAMSPEQFF
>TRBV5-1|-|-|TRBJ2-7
TGCGCCAGCAGCTTGGGACAGTACTACGAGCAGTACTTC
CASSLGQYYEQYF
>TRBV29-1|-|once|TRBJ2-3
TGCAGCGTTACGGTTAGCACAGATACGCAGTATTTT
CSVTVSTDTQYF
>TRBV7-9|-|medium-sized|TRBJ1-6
TGTGCCAGCAGCTCCTCGGAGGAGGGGCTATTCGGGCATTCACCCCTCCACTTT
CASSSSEEGLFGHSPLHF